The source of this T cell receptor (beta chain) is a study of blood T cells in healthy people across ages. At the level of the study: Per two T cells, about one barcoded beta molecule was captured through template switching.

Study outcomes and limitations: Diversity was estimated from one million T cells, and these estimates were considered underestimates.

This clonotype was detected a few times. Its antigen is as yet unknown. Primers used in a second PCR of about 7 to 12 cycles were a sample-barcoded 5' primer and a J-beta primer mix. Every single cDNA molecule received a tag from a template-switch adaptor with 12 random nucleotides. MiXCR, applied by TCRdb to the 5' RACE reads, yields one record per CDR3 protein. The sample has roughly 2 million distinct CDR3 sequences; around 48% are singletons. Germline loops: CDR1 SGHRS, CDR2 YFSETQ. This CDR3 is built from 15 residues. Trimming took 0 bases from V and 5 from J, leaving 13 bases between them. There were healthy Caucasian individuals from Russia, aged roughly 6 to 100, serving as donors.

This clonotype was obtained from a woman in her 40s in good health. Source material: blood. V and J are TRBV5-1 and TRBJ2-3, with D possibly matching TRBD2 (6 bases). The CDR3 loop is CASSLGGGSLDTQYF. The CDR3 DNA reads TGCGCCAGCAGCTTGGGAGGAGGGAGTTTAGATACGCAGTATTTT. The whole variable domain, filled in from reference TRBV5-1 and TRBJ2-3, reads KAGVTQTPRYLIKTRGQQVTLSCSPISGHRSVSWYQQTPGQGLQFLFEYFSETQRNKGNFPGRFSGRQFSNSRSEMNVSTLELGDSALYLCASSLGGGSLDTQYFGPGTRLTVL.